The entry below describes one T cell receptor (beta chain). The antigen is undetermined. Second doses that came at about 4 or about 12 weeks were put together. The source of the sample is a study of T cell responses to AZD1222 COVID-19 vaccine. Study conclusions and caveats: A mostly white British donor set with more females was recruited, and clonal diversity was possibly underestimated. Spike-specific TCRs gained breadth and depth after people received two AZD1222 doses. Reportedly, nearly half the spike-specific TCRs target unmutated variant regions.

Trimming removed 5 bases from V and 2 bases from J, with 15 bases in between. CDR1 and CDR2 from the germline V gene are SGHVS and FQNEAQ. The CDR3 has 16 residues. Sequenced by immunoSEQ multiplex PCR; TCRdb stores in-frame clones only, minus some. In the table there are 20,000 to 30,000 clones, 88% of which are singletons. The input for sequencing was peripheral blood, taken 28 days after the second AZD1222 dose. This TCR derives from an adult who received the AZD1222 COVID-19 vaccine. V and J are TRBV7-8 and TRBJ1-4, with D possibly TRBD1 on 6 matching bases. The CDR3 loop is CASSGGPQFTNEKLFF. CDR3 bases: TGTGCCAGCAGCGGGGGGCCACAGTTTACTAATGAAAAACTGTTTTTT.